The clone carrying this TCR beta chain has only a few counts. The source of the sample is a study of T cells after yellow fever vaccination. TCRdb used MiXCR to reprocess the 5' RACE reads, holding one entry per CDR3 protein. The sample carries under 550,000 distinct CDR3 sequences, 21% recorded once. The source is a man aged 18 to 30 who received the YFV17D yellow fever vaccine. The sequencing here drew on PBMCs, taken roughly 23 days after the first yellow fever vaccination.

The CDR3 nucleotides read TGTGCCAGCAGCCCAGAGGACAGGGCCGACACCGGGGAGCTGTTTTTT. This encodes CASSPEDRADTGELFF. The chain joins TRBV7-9 to TRBJ2-2, with 8 bases matching TRBD1. The V segment lost 5 bases and the J segment 3 bases; nucleotides outside the gene matches: 8. CDR1 and CDR2 (germline): SEHNR, FQNEAQ (reference sequence). The CDR3 has 16 residues. The entire variable domain, with the rest obtained from reference TRBV7-9 and TRBJ2-2, is as follows: DTGVSQNPRHKITKRGQNVTFRCDPISEHNRLYWYRQTLGQGPEFLTYFQNEAQLEKSRLLSDRFSAERPKGSFSTLEIQRTEQGDSAMYLCASSPEDRADTGELFFGEGSRLTVL.